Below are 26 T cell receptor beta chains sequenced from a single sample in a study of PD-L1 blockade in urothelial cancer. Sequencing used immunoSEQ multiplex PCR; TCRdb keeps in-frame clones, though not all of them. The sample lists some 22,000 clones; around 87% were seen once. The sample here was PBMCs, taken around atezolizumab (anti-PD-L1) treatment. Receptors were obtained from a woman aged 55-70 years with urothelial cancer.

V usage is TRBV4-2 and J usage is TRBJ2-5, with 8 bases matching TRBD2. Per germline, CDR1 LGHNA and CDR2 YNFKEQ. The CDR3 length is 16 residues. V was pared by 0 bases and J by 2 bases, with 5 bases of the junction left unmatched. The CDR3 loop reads CASSQEVPGGQETQYF. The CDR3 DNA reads TGTGCCAGCAGCCAAGAAGTTCCGGGAGGGCAAGAGACCCAGTACTTC.

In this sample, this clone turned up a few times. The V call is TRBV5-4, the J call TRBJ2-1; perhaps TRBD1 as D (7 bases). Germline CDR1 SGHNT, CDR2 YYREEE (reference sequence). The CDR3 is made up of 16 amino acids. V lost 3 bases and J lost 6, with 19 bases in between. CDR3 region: CASSSYDRVGGNEQFF. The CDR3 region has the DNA TGTGCCAGCAGCTCTTACGACAGGGTGGGGGGCAATGAGCAGTTCTTC.

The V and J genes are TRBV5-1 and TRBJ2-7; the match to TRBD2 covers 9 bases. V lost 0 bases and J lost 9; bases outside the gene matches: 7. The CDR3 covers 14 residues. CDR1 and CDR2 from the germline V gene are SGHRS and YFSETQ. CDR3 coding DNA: TGCGCCAGCAGCTTGGGGTTAGCGGGAGATGGGCAGTACTTC. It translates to CASSLGLAGDGQYF. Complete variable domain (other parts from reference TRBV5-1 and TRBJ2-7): KAGVTQTPRYLIKTRGQQVTLSCSPISGHRSVSWYQQTPGQGLQFLFEYFSETQRNKGNFPGRFSGRQFSNSRSEMNVSTLELGDSALYLCASSLGLAGDGQYFGPGTRLTVT.

The CDR3 DNA is TGTGCCAGCAGCGGCTTCAGGGGGCGGTTGGCTTTCTTT. Translating gives CASSGFRGRLAFF. The chain couples TRBV7-2 to TRBJ1-1; TRBD1 matches at 8 bases. CDR1 SGHTA and CDR2 FQGNSA come from the germline V gene. The trim removed 5 bases at V and 11 bases at J, leaving 10 bases unmatched. The CDR3 totals 13 residues.

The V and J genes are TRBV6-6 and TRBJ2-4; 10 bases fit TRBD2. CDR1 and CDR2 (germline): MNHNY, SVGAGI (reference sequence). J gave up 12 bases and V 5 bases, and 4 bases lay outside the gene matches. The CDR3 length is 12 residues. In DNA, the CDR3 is TGTGCCAGCAGTCAAGCGGGAGGGAATCAGTACTTC. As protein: CASSQAGGNQYF.

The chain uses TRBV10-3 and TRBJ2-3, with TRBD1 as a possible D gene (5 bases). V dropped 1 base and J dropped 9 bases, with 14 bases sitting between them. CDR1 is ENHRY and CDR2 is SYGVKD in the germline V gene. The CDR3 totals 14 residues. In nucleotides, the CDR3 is TGTGCCATCAGTGAGTACTCAGACAGCCCCACGCAGTATTTT. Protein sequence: CAISEYSDSPTQYF.

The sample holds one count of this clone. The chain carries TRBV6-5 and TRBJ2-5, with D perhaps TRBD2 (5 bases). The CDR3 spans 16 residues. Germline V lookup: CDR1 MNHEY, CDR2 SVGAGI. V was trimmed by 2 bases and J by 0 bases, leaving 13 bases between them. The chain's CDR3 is CASSYGGDKYQETQYF. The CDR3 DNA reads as TGTGCCAGCAGTTACGGAGGAGACAAGTACCAAGAGACCCAGTACTTC.

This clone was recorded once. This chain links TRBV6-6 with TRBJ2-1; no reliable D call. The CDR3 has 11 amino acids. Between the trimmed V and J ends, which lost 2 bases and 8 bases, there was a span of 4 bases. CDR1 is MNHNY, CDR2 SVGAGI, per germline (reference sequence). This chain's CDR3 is CASSYIYEQFF. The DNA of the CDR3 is TGTGCCAGCAGTTACATCTATGAGCAGTTCTTC.

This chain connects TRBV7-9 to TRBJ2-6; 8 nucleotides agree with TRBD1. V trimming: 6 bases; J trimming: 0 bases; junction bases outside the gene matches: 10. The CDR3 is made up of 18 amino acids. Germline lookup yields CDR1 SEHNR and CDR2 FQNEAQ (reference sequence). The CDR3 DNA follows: TGTGCCAGCAGAGCACAGACAGGGGAGTCCTCTGGGGCCAACGTCCTGACTTTC. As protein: CASRAQTGESSGANVLTF.

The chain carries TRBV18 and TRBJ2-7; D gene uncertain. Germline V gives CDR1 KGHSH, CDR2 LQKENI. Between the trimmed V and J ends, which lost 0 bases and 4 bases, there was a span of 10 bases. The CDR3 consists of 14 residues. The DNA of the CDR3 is TGTGCCAGCTCACCACCGCAGAAAGTATACGAGCAGTACTTC. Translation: CASSPPQKVYEQYF.

CDR3 DNA: TGTGCCAGTAGTAGCATCGGGAAAGGCGAGCAGTACTTC. This gives the protein CASSSIGKGEQYF. The rearrangement uses TRBV19 and TRBJ2-7; D is perhaps TRBD2 (5 bases). V lost 4 bases, J lost 6 bases, and 13 bases lay in between. The germline V gene encodes CDR1 LNHDA and CDR2 SQIVND (reference sequence). CDR3 length: 13 amino acids.

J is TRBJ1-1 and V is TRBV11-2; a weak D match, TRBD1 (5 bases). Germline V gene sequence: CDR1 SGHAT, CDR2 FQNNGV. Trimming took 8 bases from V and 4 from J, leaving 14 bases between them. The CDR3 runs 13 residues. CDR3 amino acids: CASRAQGITEAFF. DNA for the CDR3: TGTGCCAGCCGTGCGCAGGGAATCACTGAAGCTTTCTTT.

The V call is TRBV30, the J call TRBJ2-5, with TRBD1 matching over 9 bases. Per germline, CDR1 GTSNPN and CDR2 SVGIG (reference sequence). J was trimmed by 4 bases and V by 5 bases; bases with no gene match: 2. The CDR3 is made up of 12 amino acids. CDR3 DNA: TGTGCCTGGGGGACAGGGCCAGAGACCCAGTACTTC. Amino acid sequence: CAWGTGPETQYF.

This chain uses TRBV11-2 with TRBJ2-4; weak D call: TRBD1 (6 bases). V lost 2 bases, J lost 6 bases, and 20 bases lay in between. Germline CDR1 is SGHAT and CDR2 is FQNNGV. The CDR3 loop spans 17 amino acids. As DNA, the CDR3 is TGTGCCAGCAGCTTAAACCCGGGACACCTCCTCGGAAACATTCAGTACTTC. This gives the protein CASSLNPGHLLGNIQYF. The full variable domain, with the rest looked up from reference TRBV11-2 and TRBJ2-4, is EAGVAQSPRYKIIEKRQSVAFWCNPISGHATLYWYQQILGQGPKLLIQFQNNGVVDDSQLPKDRFSAERLKGVDSTLKIQPAKLEDSAVYLCASSLNPGHLLGNIQYFGAGTRLSVL.

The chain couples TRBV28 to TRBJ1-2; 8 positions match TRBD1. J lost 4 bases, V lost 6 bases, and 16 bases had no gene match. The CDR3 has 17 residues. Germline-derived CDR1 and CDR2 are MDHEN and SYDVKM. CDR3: CASSPLDRGQIIYGYTF. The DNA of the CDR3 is TGTGCCAGCAGCCCCCTTGACAGGGGCCAAATTATCTATGGCTACACCTTC.

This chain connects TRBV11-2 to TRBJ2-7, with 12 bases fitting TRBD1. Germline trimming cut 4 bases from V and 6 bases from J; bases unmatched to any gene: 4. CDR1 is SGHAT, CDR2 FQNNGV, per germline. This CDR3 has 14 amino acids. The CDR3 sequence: CASSWGTGGSEQYF. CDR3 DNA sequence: TGTGCCAGCAGCTGGGGGACAGGGGGCTCCGAGCAGTACTTC.

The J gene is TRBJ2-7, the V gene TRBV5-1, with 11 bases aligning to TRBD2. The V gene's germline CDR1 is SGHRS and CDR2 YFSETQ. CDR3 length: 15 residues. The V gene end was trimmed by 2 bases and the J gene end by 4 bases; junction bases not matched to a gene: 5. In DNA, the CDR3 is TGCGCCAGCAGCTTAGAGGCTAGCGGGAGGTACGAGCAGTACTTC. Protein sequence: CASSLEASGRYEQYF.

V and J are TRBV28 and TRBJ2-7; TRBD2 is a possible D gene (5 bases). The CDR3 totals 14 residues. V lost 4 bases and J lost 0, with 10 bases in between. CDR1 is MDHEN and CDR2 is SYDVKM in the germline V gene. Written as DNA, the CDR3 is TGTGCCAGCAGTTCCCGGAGGAGCTCCTACGAGCAGTACTTC. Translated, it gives CASSSRRSSYEQYF.

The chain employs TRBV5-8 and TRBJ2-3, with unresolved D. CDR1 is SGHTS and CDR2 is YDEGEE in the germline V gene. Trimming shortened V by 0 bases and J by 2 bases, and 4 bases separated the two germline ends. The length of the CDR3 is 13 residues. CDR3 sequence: CASSLGDTDTQYF. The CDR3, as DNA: TGTGCCAGCAGCTTGGGAGACACAGATACGCAGTATTTT.

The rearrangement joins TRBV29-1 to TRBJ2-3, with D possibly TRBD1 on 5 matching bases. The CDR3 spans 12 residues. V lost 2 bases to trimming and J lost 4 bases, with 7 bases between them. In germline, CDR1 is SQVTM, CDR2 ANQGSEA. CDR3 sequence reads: CSVERGPDTQYF. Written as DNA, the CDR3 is TGCAGCGTTGAAAGGGGCCCAGATACGCAGTATTTT.

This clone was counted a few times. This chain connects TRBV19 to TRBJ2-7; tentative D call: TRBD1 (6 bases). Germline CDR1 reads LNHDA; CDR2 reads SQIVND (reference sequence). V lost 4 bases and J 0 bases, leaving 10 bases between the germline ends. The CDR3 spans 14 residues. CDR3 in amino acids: CASSTYRDSYEQYF. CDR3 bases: TGTGCCAGTAGTACCTACAGGGACTCCTACGAGCAGTACTTC.

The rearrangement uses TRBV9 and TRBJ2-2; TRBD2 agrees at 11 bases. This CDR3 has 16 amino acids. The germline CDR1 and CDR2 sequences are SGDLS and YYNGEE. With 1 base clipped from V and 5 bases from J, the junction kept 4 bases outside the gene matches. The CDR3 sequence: CASSVMTSGKTGELFF. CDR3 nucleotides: TGTGCCAGCAGCGTAATGACTAGCGGGAAAACCGGGGAGCTGTTTTTT.

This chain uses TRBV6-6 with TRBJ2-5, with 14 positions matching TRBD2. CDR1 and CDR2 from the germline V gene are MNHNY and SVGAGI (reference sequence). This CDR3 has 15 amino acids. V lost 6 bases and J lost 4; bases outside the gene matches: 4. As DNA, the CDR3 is TGTGCCAGCAGACCCGGGACTAGCGGGGGAGAGACCCAGTACTTC. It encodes CASRPGTSGGETQYF.

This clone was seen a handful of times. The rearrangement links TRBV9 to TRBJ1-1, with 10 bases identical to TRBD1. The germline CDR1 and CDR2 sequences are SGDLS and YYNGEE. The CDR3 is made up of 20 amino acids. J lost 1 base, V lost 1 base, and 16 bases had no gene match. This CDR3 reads CASSVTRKRDRGKANTEAFF. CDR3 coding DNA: TGTGCCAGCAGCGTAACGAGAAAGAGGGACAGGGGAAAAGCGAACACTGAAGCTTTCTTT.

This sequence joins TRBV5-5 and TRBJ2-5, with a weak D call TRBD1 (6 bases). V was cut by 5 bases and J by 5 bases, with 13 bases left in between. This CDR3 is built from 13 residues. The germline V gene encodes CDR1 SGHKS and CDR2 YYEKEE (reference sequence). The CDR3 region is CASRPAGVETQYF. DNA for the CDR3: TGTGCCAGCAGACCGGCAGGGGTGGAGACCCAGTACTTC.

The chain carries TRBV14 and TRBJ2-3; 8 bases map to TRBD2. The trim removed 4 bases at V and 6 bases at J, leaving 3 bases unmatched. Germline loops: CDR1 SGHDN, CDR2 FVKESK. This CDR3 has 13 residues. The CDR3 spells CASSLAGFDTQYF. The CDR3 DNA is TGTGCCAGCAGCCTAGCGGGATTTGATACGCAGTATTTT.